The entry below gives a single T cell receptor beta chain sequence along with its context. Trimming removed 4 bases at V and 4 bases at J, with 13 bases between. The germline V gene encodes CDR1 SGHDN and CDR2 FVKESK. The CDR3 spans 14 residues. Sorted populations all had greater than 95% purity. This sample was included in a study of beta chain features in type 1 diabetes. Every bit of the isolated RNA underwent reverse transcription, so sequencing read expressed TCRB transcripts. Reads from naive, central memory and regulatory T cell samples averaged about 3.9 million. The data were produced by immunoSEQ multiplex PCR, yet TCRdb's version contains in-frame clones alone and is incomplete. The sample contains roughly 500,000 clones, more than 9.5% of which appear only once.

The chain carries TRBV14 and TRBJ2-5; a possible D gene is TRBD2 (5 bases). The specimen was naive CD4+ T cells from blood. The TCR comes from a woman younger than 30 in good health. The DNA of the CDR3 is TGTGCCAGCAGCCCGTCCCTTACTAGAGAGACCCAGTACTTC. Encoded protein: CASSPSLTRETQYF.